This is a list of T cell receptor beta chains from one sample in a study of identical twins. TCRdb re-derived calls from the 5' RACE reads in MiXCR, one entry per CDR3 protein. The data contain around 1.7 million distinct CDR3 sequences, about 31% of them singletons. The sequencing input was cord blood. The receptors originated from a newborn girl in good health. Each CDR3 is given with its conserved first and last residue. A D gene is named only where the DNA matches it firmly. Clone size is shown for a subset of rows, as once, few, many or a class of expanded clone.

>TRBJ2-1|.|.|TRBV5-1
TGCGCCAGCAGCTTGGTAGGGCTCTACGAGCAGTTCTTC
CASSLVGLYEQFF
>TRBJ2-3|once|.|TRBV12-3/TRBV12-4
TGTGCCAGCAGTACGGCTTGGGCAGATACGCAGTATTTT
CASSTAWADTQYF
>TRBJ1-5|.|.|TRBV6-2/TRBV6-3
TGTGCCAGCAGTTATTGGGGACGATCAAGGCCCCAGCATTTT
CASSYWGRSRPQHF
>TRBJ2-2|.|.|TRBV20-1
TGCAGTGCTAGAGTCCCAGGGCGGAGAACCGGGGAGCTGTTTTTT
CSARVPGRRTGELFF
>TRBJ1-1|.|TRBD1|TRBV29-1
TGCGGCGTCTCTGACAGGGGGAACACTGAAGCTTTCTTT
CGVSDRGNTEAFF
>TRBJ2-7|few|TRBD1|TRBV7-4
TGTGCCAGCAGCTTAAAGGGACAGGCGAGCCTCTCCTACGAGCAGTACTTC
CASSLKGQASLSYEQYF
>TRBJ2-3|few|TRBD1|TRBV20-1
TGCAGTGCTAGAGTCGAGTGGGAGACAGGGAGAGATACGCAGTATTTT
CSARVEWETGRDTQYF
>TRBJ1-1|.|.|TRBV12-3/TRBV12-4
TGTGCCAGCAGTTTTGGAGAGTACATGAACACTGAAGCTTTCTTT
CASSFGEYMNTEAFF
>TRBJ2-1|.|TRBD2|TRBV4-2
TGTGCCAGCAGCCAAGATCTAGGACTAGCGGGAGCCTACAATGAGCAGTTCTTC
CASSQDLGLAGAYNEQFF
>TRBJ2-7|.|.|TRBV7-2
TGTGCCTGCAGCCTGAGTTGGAGGGGGCTATACGAGCAGTACTTC
CACSLSWRGLYEQYF
>TRBJ2-1|.|TRBD1|TRBV10-1
TGCGCCAGCAGAGCCGGGACAGGGTTTGAGCAGTTCTTC
CASRAGTGFEQFF
>TRBJ1-2|.|.|TRBV25-1
TGTGCCAGCAGTGAAGACCGGGACAACTATGGCTACACCTTC
CASSEDRDNYGYTF
>TRBJ2-7|few|.|TRBV20-1
TGCAGTGCTAGAGTGCTAGCGATCCACGAGCAGTACTTC
CSARVLAIHEQYF
>TRBJ2-7|.|.|TRBV29-1
TGCAGCGTTGTGGGGCAGGGTGACGAGCAGTACTTC
CSVVGQGDEQYF
>TRBJ2-3|.|.|TRBV4-2
TGTGCCAGCAGCCAAGGAGGGGTAGACACAGATACGCAGTATTTT
CASSQGGVDTDTQYF
>TRBJ2-1|few|.|TRBV29-1
TGCAGCGTTGACCGGGGGCGGTCCTACAATGAGCAGTTCTTC
CSVDRGRSYNEQFF
>TRBJ2-3|.|.|TRBV4-1
TGCGCCAGCAGCCAAGTTGCTAGCGTTATTAGCACAGATACGCAGTATTTT
CASSQVASVISTDTQYF
>TRBJ2-7|few|.|TRBV12-3/TRBV12-4
TGTGCCAGCAGTTTAGCTGGGTACGGGCAGTACTTC
CASSLAGYGQYF
>TRBJ1-5|.|TRBD1|TRBV28
TGTGCCAGCTCTTCACAGGGGTTTTATCAGCCCCAGCATTTT
CASSSQGFYQPQHF
>TRBJ1-6|.|.|TRBV9
TGTGCCAGCAGCGTAGGGCCACCAGCCTATAATTCACCCCTCCACTTT
CASSVGPPAYNSPLHF
>TRBJ2-1|few|TRBD2|TRBV20-1
TGCAGTGCTAGAGATGGCGCTAGCGGGAGAGGTATGATATGGGAGCAGTTCTTC
CSARDGASGRGMIWEQFF
>TRBJ2-1|.|TRBD2|TRBV5-1
TGCGCCAGCACTCGACTAGCCCCACACAATGAGCAGTTCTTC
CASTRLAPHNEQFF
>TRBJ1-2|.|.|TRBV2
TGTACCAGCAAGGGACGGAACTATGGCTACACCTTC
CTSKGRNYGYTF
>TRBJ2-7|.|TRBD2|TRBV9
TGTGCCAGCAGGTCTAGCGGGAGTTCCTACAATGAGCAGTACTTC
CASRSSGSSYNEQYF
>TRBJ2-5|.|.|TRBV20-1
TGCAGTGCTGGGCCCAGGAATGGAGAGACCCAGTACTTC
CSAGPRNGETQYF
>TRBJ1-1|.|.|TRBV27
TGTGCCAGCAGTTTTGGGGAAAGAAAGCCAGCTTTCTTT
CASSFGERKPAFF
>TRBJ2-5|.|TRBD2|TRBV6-5
TGTGCCAGCAGTTACTCGCCTAGCGGGCAAGAGACCCAGTACTTC
CASSYSPSGQETQYF
>TRBJ2-7|.|.|TRBV3-1
TGTGCCAGCAGCCAAGGTAGTACTAGTAGCTACGAGCAGTACTTC
CASSQGSTSSYEQYF
>TRBJ2-3|once|.|TRBV12-3/TRBV12-4
TGTGCCAGCAGTCAATCCGGTCCAGGAGAAGATGCGCAGTATTTT
CASSQSGPGEDAQYF
>TRBJ1-1|.|.|TRBV21-1
TGTGCCAGCAGCCCGCGGACAGAAAGTAACACTGAAGCTTTCTTT
CASSPRTESNTEAFF
>TRBJ2-2|.|TRBD2|TRBV4-1
TGCGCCAGCAGCCCTGGACTAGTGTGGACCGGGGAGCTGTTTTTT
CASSPGLVWTGELFF
>TRBJ2-3|many|.|TRBV20-1
TGCAGTGCTAGCCCCTTAGGGGAATCAGATACGCAGTATTTT
CSASPLGESDTQYF
>TRBJ2-3|.|.|TRBV4-1
TGCGCCAGCAGCCAAGATAGGGCCCTAGAATATACGCAGTATTTT
CASSQDRALEYTQYF
>TRBJ2-1|many|TRBD1|TRBV6-2/TRBV6-3
TGTGCCAGCAGTGGGACAGGGGGCTCCTACAATGAGCAGTTCTTC
CASSGTGGSYNEQFF
>TRBJ2-5|.|TRBD1|TRBV19
TGTGCCAGTAGAACCCGACAGGGGGGGACATCGGAGATCCAGTACTTC
CASRTRQGGTSEIQYF
>TRBJ1-2|.|.|TRBV4-1
TGCGCCAGCAGCCAACCCCTCTCGGACTACTATGGCTACACCTTC
CASSQPLSDYYGYTF
>TRBJ2-1|.|.|TRBV19
TGTGCCAGTATGTCGCGAGGGCCAAGGGGCGAGCAGTTCTTC
CASMSRGPRGEQFF
>TRBJ2-2|.|.|TRBV20-1
TGCAGTGCTAGACGGGCAGGGCCGAACACCGGGGAGCTGTTTTTT
CSARRAGPNTGELFF
>TRBJ2-7|.|TRBD2|TRBV6-1
TGTGCCAGCGAGACTAGCGGGAGGTACGAGCAGTACTTC
CASETSGRYEQYF
>TRBJ2-7|.|.|TRBV12-3/TRBV12-4
TGTGCCAGCAGTTTAGCGGTAGGCGGAGGGCCTTACAATGAGCAGTACTTC
CASSLAVGGGPYNEQYF
>TRBJ2-1|few|.|TRBV9
TGTGCCAGCAGCGGCCGCCTAAAGAGCTCCTACAATGAGCAGTTCTTC
CASSGRLKSSYNEQFF
>TRBJ2-5|.|.|TRBV15
TGTGCCACCCTTTCCCCAGGGTTACAAGAGACCCAGTACTTC
CATLSPGLQETQYF
>TRBJ2-3|.|TRBD2|TRBV4-1
TGCGCCAGCAGCCAACCCGGACTAGCGGGGGGGCTAATGGCTACAGATACGCAGTATTTT
CASSQPGLAGGLMATDTQYF
>TRBJ2-1|.|TRBD2|TRBV20-1
TGCAGTGCTAGAGATTTCGCTAGCGGGACCTACAATGAGCAGTTCTTC
CSARDFASGTYNEQFF
>TRBJ2-1|few|TRBD2|TRBV2
TGTGCCAGCAGGGGGGCTAGCGGGGGATACAATGAGCAGTTCTTC
CASRGASGGYNEQFF
>TRBJ1-2|few|TRBD1|TRBV7-2
TGTGCCAGCAGCTACGGGACAGGGAGTGGCTACACCTTC
CASSYGTGSGYTF
>TRBJ2-3|many|.|TRBV6-5
TGTGCCAGCAGCCCCCGCAGGCCTAGCACAGATACGCAGTATTTT
CASSPRRPSTDTQYF
>TRBJ2-3|.|.|TRBV5-4
TGTGCCAGCAGCCGACATAGCGGCACCGGAGGCACAGATACGCAGTATTTT
CASSRHSGTGGTDTQYF
>TRBJ2-2|.|TRBD1|TRBV9
TGTGCCAGCAGCGTAGTTCAGGGGGCGCTGGGAACCGGGGAGCTGTTTTTT
CASSVVQGALGTGELFF
>TRBJ2-1|.|.|TRBV28
TGTGCCAGCAATGACGACAGCTACAATGAGCAGTTCTTC
CASNDDSYNEQFF
>TRBJ2-2|.|.|TRBV4-2
TGTGCCAGCAGCCAAGAGGTTGCAAGCACCGGGGAGCTGTTTTTT
CASSQEVASTGELFF
>TRBJ2-3|few|.|TRBV20-1
TGCAGTGGGAGAGATCCTAGCACAGATACGCAGTATTTT
CSGRDPSTDTQYF
>TRBJ2-1|.|.|TRBV10-3
TGTGCCATCAGTTTACCGGGACCGAAGTACAATGAGCAGTTCTTC
CAISLPGPKYNEQFF
>TRBJ2-2|.|TRBD2|TRBV20-1
TGCAGTGCTCCGCACGGACTAGCGGGAGGTGGCGGGGAGCTGTTTTTT
CSAPHGLAGGGGELFF
>TRBJ1-5|.|.|TRBV6-1
TGTGCCAGCAGTGAAGAGATCCGACAGAGACATAGCAATCAGCCCCAGCATTTT
CASSEEIRQRHSNQPQHF
>TRBJ1-2|.|.|TRBV2
TGTGCCAGCAGTGAAGTCGTTGGCTACACCTTC
CASSEVVGYTF
>TRBJ2-7|.|TRBD1|TRBV6-2/TRBV6-3
TGTGCCAGCAGTTACTCGAACTACCGGGACAGGGTACCCTACGAGCAGTACTTC
CASSYSNYRDRVPYEQYF
>TRBJ1-4|.|TRBD1|TRBV12-3/TRBV12-4
TGTGCCAGCAGAAGACAGGGATCGGATGAAAAACTGTTTTTT
CASRRQGSDEKLFF